Sequencing of this T cell receptor (beta chain) was carried out in a study of PD-1 blockade in classical Hodgkin lymphoma. Clones were read by immunoSEQ multiplex PCR, and TCRdb kept only the in-frame ones, dropping some. The table shows roughly 20,000 clones, with 70% to 85% occurring only once. Every patient had relapsed following autologous stem cell transplantation, and cohorts differed in brentuximab vedotin exposure. Germline CDR1 reads SSHAT; CDR2 reads FNYEAQ (reference sequence). The CDR3 is 18 residues long. Trimming at V came to 3 bases and at J to 2 bases, leaving 13 bases not matched to a gene.

The chain uses TRBV7-7 and TRBJ2-5; TRBD2 agrees at 9 bases. This clonotype was sampled from a human donor with classical Hodgkin lymphoma. Material: peripheral blood mononuclear cells (PBMCs), obtained at baseline. CDR3 region: CASSFGPISGGLQETQYF. Written as DNA, the CDR3 is TGTGCCAGCAGCTTTGGCCCAATTAGCGGGGGATTACAAGAGACCCAGTACTTC.